The 14 T cell receptor beta chains in this list originate from one sample, sequenced in a study of cytomegalovirus exposure and HLA in healthy donors. The PCR had 60 Vbeta and 13 Jbeta primers. Assay used: immunoSEQ multiplex PCR; TCRdb lists only in-frame clones, some missing. The sample has about 130,000 clones; around 83% are singletons. Sequencing was performed on PBMCs. These receptors were obtained from a woman aged 25 to 39 in good health and CMV-seropositive.

This clone is a singleton in its sample. The V and J genes are TRBV5-1 and TRBJ2-1; 7 bases line up with TRBD1. Germline CDR1 and CDR2: SGHRS and YFSETQ. The trim removed 2 bases at V and 13 bases at J, leaving 6 bases unmatched. The CDR3 is 12 amino acids. The CDR3 spells CASSFPGTDQFF. The CDR3 bases are TGCGCCAGCAGCTTCCCCGGGACAGACCAGTTCTTC.

The table lists this clone with a count of one. The genes are TRBV11-3 and TRBJ2-1; 10 bases line up with TRBD2. The CDR3 covers 15 residues. The junction had 4 bases not matched to a gene; V was cut back by 3 bases and J by 5 bases. Germline V CDR1 and CDR2: SGHNT, YENEEA. The CDR3 nucleotides are TGTGCCAGCAGCTTGGCAGGACTAGCGGACAATGAGCAGTTCTTC. The encoded protein is CASSLAGLADNEQFF.

This rearrangement joins TRBV5-1 to TRBJ1-5, with TRBD1 as a possible D gene (6 bases). Per germline, CDR1 SGHRS and CDR2 YFSETQ. CDR3 length: 15 amino acids. V lost 2 bases, J lost 7 bases, and 16 bases lay in between. The CDR3 DNA is TGCGCCAGCAGCTTCTCGGGAGGGGGGGAACAGCCCCAGCATTTT. It specifies CASSFSGGGEQPQHF. The full variable domain, its missing parts supplied by reference TRBV5-1 and TRBJ1-5, is KAGVTQTPRYLIKTRGQQVTLSCSPISGHRSVSWYQQTPGQGLQFLFEYFSETQRNKGNFPGRFSGRQFSNSRSEMNVSTLELGDSALYLCASSFSGGGEQPQHFGDGTRLSIL.

The V gene is TRBV20-1, the J gene TRBJ1-4; D gene ambiguous. Between the trimmed V and J ends, which lost 5 bases and 8 bases, there was a span of 6 bases. CDR1 and CDR2 (germline): DFQATT, SNEGSKA (reference sequence). The CDR3 spans 10 residues. CDR3 sequence (DNA): TGCAGTGCTCTGAGCGAAAAACTGTTTTTT. Protein sequence: CSALSEKLFF.

For this clone: A read error may produce the germline difference seen at one junction end. V usage is TRBV5-1 and J usage is TRBJ1-2, with 7 bases identical to TRBD1. Germline V gives CDR1 SGHRS, CDR2 YFSETQ. This CDR3 is built from 13 residues. In DNA, the CDR3 is TGCGCCAGCAGCCTGGGACAGAACTATGGCCACACCTTC. Protein product: CASSLGQNYGHTF. The complete variable domain, with remaining parts taken from reference TRBV5-1 and TRBJ1-2, reads KAGVTQTPRYLIKTRGQQVTLSCSPISGHRSVSWYQQTPGQGLQFLFEYFSETQRNKGNFPGRFSGRQFSNSRSEMNVSTLELGDSALYLCASSLGQNYGHTFGSGTRLTVV.

The chain uses TRBV18 and TRBJ1-1; D gene unclear. Germline CDR1 KGHSH, CDR2 LQKENI. V was clipped by 4 bases and J by 2 bases, with 5 bases between them. The CDR3 spans 12 residues. CDR3 sequence (DNA): TGTGCCAGCTCACAAGCTAACACTGAAGCTTTCTTT. It specifies CASSQANTEAFF.

Turning to this clone: Relative to the germline gene, one junction end is altered; a read error may explain this. This chain connects TRBV9 to TRBJ1-5; D is undetermined. CDR3 size: 14 residues. Per germline, CDR1 SGDLS and CDR2 YYNGEE. Here the CDR3 DNA reads TGTACCAGCAGCCCCCCGGGAAGCAATCAGCCCCAGCATTTT. Amino acids: CTSSPPGSNQPQHF.

The chain employs TRBV19 and TRBJ1-1; 7 bases line up with TRBD1. V was clipped by 5 bases and J by 5 bases; unmatched bases: 8. This CDR3 has 14 residues. Germline CDR1 is LNHDA and CDR2 is SQIVND (reference sequence). The CDR3: CASSFSGTETEAFF. DNA for the CDR3: TGTGCCAGTAGTTTTTCCGGGACAGAGACTGAAGCTTTCTTT.

CDR3 coding DNA: TGTGCCAGCAGCGGGGGGGACAGCATGAACACTGAAGCTTTCTTT. Translation: CASSGGDSMNTEAFF. The chain carries TRBV9 and TRBJ1-1, with TRBD1 identical over 7 bases. This CDR3 is built from 15 residues. V lost 3 bases to trimming and J lost 0 bases; unmatched junction nucleotides: 5. The germline CDR1 and CDR2 sequences are SGDLS and YYNGEE.

The chain combines TRBV29-1 with TRBJ1-4, with 9 bases fitting TRBD1. This CDR3 has 14 residues. Losses at the gene ends were 5 bases for V and 2 bases for J; bases not matched to a gene: 3. Germline V gene lookup returns CDR1 SQVTM and CDR2 ANQGSEA. CDR3 bases: TGCAGCGTTTTCACAGGGGGCACTAATGAAAAACTGTTTTTT. The encoded protein is CSVFTGGTNEKLFF.

The chain couples TRBV6-1 to TRBJ1-2; 9 bases fit TRBD1. J gave up 8 bases and V 7 bases, and 11 bases lay outside the gene matches. There are 14 residues in the CDR3. Germline V gene data show CDR1 as MNHNS and CDR2 as SASEGT. The CDR3 DNA sequence: TGTGCCAGCACCCCTGGGACAGGGATAGGAGGCTACACCTTC. Protein product: CASTPGTGIGGYTF.

This clone appeared a single time. The rearrangement joins TRBV4-2 to TRBJ2-4, with 7 bases lining up with TRBD2. With V trimmed by 0 bases and J by 7 bases, 12 bases remained unmatched. This CDR3 contains 17 residues. CDR1 and CDR2 from the germline V gene are LGHNA and YNFKEQ. The CDR3 region has the DNA TGTGCCAGCAGCCAAGAAGGTTGGCTAGCGGACGGGAACATTCAGTACTTC. Translated, it gives CASSQEGWLADGNIQYF.

This sequence joins TRBV7-8 and TRBJ1-5, with unresolved D. CDR3 length: 13 amino acids. Per germline, CDR1 SGHVS and CDR2 FQNEAQ. The V and J ends lost 1 base and 6 bases respectively, with 7 bases between them. CDR3 protein: CASSLEEGQPQHF. CDR3 bases: TGTGCCAGCAGCTTAGAGGAGGGTCAGCCCCAGCATTTT.

The V and J genes are TRBV29-1 and TRBJ2-2; TRBD2 aligns across 8 bases. The trim removed 6 bases at V and 4 bases at J, leaving 1 base unmatched. Germline loops: CDR1 SQVTM, CDR2 ANQGSEA. The CDR3 is 12 amino acids. The CDR3 DNA follows: TGCAGCGTCGGGGGGGGCACCGGGGAGCTGTTTTTT. This codes for CSVGGGTGELFF.